This record looks at one TCR beta chain sequence and its context. Its antigen is currently unknown. The entry originates in a study of identifying expanded T cells in peripheral blood. Findings and limits, study-wide: Differentially abundant clones: around 1.2 between replicates, about 16 at around 2 weeks, 19 to 20 at four.

Assay used: immunoSEQ multiplex PCR; TCRdb lists only in-frame clones, some missing. In the table there are 70,000 or so clones, under 90% of which are singletons. CDR1 is LNHNV, CDR2 YYDKDF, per germline (reference sequence). The CDR3 is 15 residues long. V shed 5 bases and J 1 base; nucleotides not matched to a gene: 1. The specimen sequenced was blood. The chain employs TRBV15 and TRBJ1-3; 11 bases map to TRBD1. The TCR sequence derives from a person between 18 and 75 years old in good health. CDR3 in amino acids: CATSGDRGSGNTIYF. The DNA of the CDR3 is TGTGCCACCAGCGGGGACAGGGGGTCTGGAAACACCATATATTTT.